This section outlines one T cell receptor beta chain sequence together with its context. This sample stems from a study of blood T cell repertoires in COVID-19. Turning to the study itself: The United States, Italy and Spain provided the acute and convalescent COVID-19 samples.

The study drew participants aged about 18 to 95 years from fewer than 30 US areas. This CDR3 has 14 amino acids. V lost 0 bases to trimming and J lost 6 bases, with 9 bases between them. Germline V lookup: CDR1 LNHNV, CDR2 YYDKDF (reference sequence). In the original processing: Estimation of nucleated cell counts relied on the amplification of reference gene primers. This table comes from immunoSEQ multiplex PCR, and its TCRdb copy is limited to in-frame clones, with some not included. For V, J and clone size, that table is used; D and trimming come from the DNA. Found here are some 180,000 clones, about 80% of them singletons; the top ten hold around 15%.

Sequenced material: PBMCs or T cells enriched from blood (not recorded which). The TCR sequence derives from a man in his 60s who had been exposed to COVID-19. The chain links TRBV15 to TRBJ1-5; D unclear. The DNA for the CDR3 is TGTGCCACCAGCAGAGATAAGACTGGTCAGCCCCAGCATTTT. Amino acids: CATSRDKTGQPQHF.